This T cell receptor beta chain originates from a study of cytomegalovirus exposure and HLA in healthy donors. About the research overall: Among 398 genotyped donors, about 85% fell in the Caucasian-associated ancestry cluster. Study results and caveats: For most TCR sequences rarity was the rule, although some public TCRs occurred in many donors.

Comment on this clone: No antigen is known for it.

Sampled while nominally healthy, donors likely had unrecorded immune exposures. The CDR3 is made up of 14 amino acids. The ends were cut back, 0 bases at V and 8 bases at J, with 11 bases in the middle. The germline CDR1 and CDR2 sequences are MRHNA and SNTAGT. Primers included in the PCR were 60 Vbeta and 13 Jbeta primers. Clones were read by immunoSEQ multiplex PCR, and TCRdb kept only the in-frame ones, dropping some. The sample comprises some 95,000 clones, 80% of which are singletons, and around 6.7% rests with the top ten. Source material: PBMCs. This clonotype was sampled from a man aged 30 to 39 in good health and CMV-seronegative. V and J are TRBV6-4 and TRBJ2-1; D gene uncertain. As DNA, the CDR3 is TGTGCCAGCAGTGACTCGAGCTTAGTGGATGAGCAGTTCTTC. It is translated as CASSDSSLVDEQFF.